Below, 19 T cell receptor beta chains from the same sample are listed, as sequenced in a study of shared clonotypes between healthy human individuals (dated by TCRdb to 2018 to 2021). The library was built by means of the immunoSEQ multiplex PCR assay. The table was pulled from immuneACCESS by TCRdb, which kept in-frame rearrangements only. Such tables lose some clones; where checked, under half of the loss comes from unresolved V genes, and the rest has no known cause. This sample comprises some 2.3 million clones, 85% to 95% of them detected only once. In total, the top ten clones hold approximately 0.4% of the sample. Material for sequencing was naive CD4+ T cells from PBMCs. The sample's cell subset or site label, in plain terms: CD45RA+ positively selected. These TCRs come from a man between 18 and 29 years old in good health. Some clones in this sample may be carry-over from other donors' samples.

V is TRBV5-4 and J is TRBJ1-1; TRBD1 might be the D (5 bases). The CDR3 is made up of 12 amino acids. CDR1 and CDR2 (germline): SGHNT, YYREEE (reference sequence). The V and J ends lost 10 bases and 5 bases respectively, with 15 bases between them. CDR3 residues: CAGGRKGTEAFF. The CDR3 DNA reads TGTGCCGGGGGACGGAAAGGGACTGAAGCTTTCTTT.

The V gene is TRBV18, the J gene TRBJ1-4; D gene uncertain. The CDR3 is made up of 13 amino acids. CDR1 and CDR2 (germline): KGHSH, LQKENI. The ends were cut back, 6 bases at V and 7 bases at J, with 12 bases in the middle. CDR3 sequence: CASSLNVREKLFF. The DNA of the CDR3 is TGTGCCAGCTCTTTGAATGTGCGTGAAAAACTGTTTTTT.

This clone was recorded once. This chain uses TRBV4-3 with TRBJ2-3, with 9 bases identical to TRBD2. The CDR3 is 15 residues long. CDR1 and CDR2 from the germline V gene are LGHNA and YSLEER. V shed 0 bases, J shed 6 bases, and the junction held 4 bases outside the gene matches. CDR3: CASSQEAGGSDTQYF. DNA for the CDR3: TGCGCCAGCAGCCAAGAGGCGGGAGGGTCGGATACGCAGTATTTT.

J is TRBJ1-3 and V is TRBV2; TRBD1 is a possible D gene (6 bases). Germline CDR1 is SNHLY and CDR2 is FYNNEI. Trimming removed 6 bases at V and 4 bases at J, with 16 bases between. The length of the CDR3 is 15 residues. CDR3 loop: CASSLHQGSGNTIYF. CDR3 coding DNA: TGTGCCAGCAGCCTACACCAGGGGTCCGGAAACACCATATATTTT.

V gene TRBV5-4 combines with J gene TRBJ2-7, with D possibly being TRBD2 (6 bases). The CDR3 consists of 15 residues. The V end lost 4 bases, the J end lost 2 bases, and 16 bases lay between the germline ends. CDR1 is SGHNT, CDR2 YYREEE, per germline (reference sequence). The CDR3 is CASSPGGTDTYEQYF. CDR3 coding DNA: TGTGCCAGCAGCCCGGGCGGGACTGATACCTACGAGCAGTACTTC.

The rearrangement joins TRBV5-1 to TRBJ2-3, with unresolved D. Germline V CDR1 and CDR2: SGHRS, YFSETQ. The V end was cut by 0 bases, the J end by 0 bases, with 11 bases between. The CDR3 consists of 16 residues. CDR3 sequence reads: CASSLDSYTSTDTQYF. CDR3 DNA: TGCGCCAGCAGCTTGGACAGCTACACTAGCACAGATACGCAGTATTTT.

The chain couples TRBV9 to TRBJ1-3; D is uncertain. This CDR3 is built from 13 residues. In germline, CDR1 is SGDLS, CDR2 YYNGEE. The V and J ends lost 1 base and 2 bases respectively, with 4 bases between them. DNA for the CDR3: TGTGCCAGCAGCGTAACCCCTGGAAACACCATATATTTT. This codes for CASSVTPGNTIYF. The full variable domain, with the rest looked up from reference TRBV9 and TRBJ1-3, is DSGVTQTPKHLITATGQRVTLRCSPRSGDLSVYWYQQSLDQGLQFLIQYYNGEERAKGNILERFSAQQFPDLHSELNLSSLELGDSALYFCASSVTPGNTIYFGEGSWLTVV.

A word on this clone: The sample contains more than one DNA sequence encoding this CDR3. The chain has TRBV27 and TRBJ2-2, with a weak D call TRBD2 (5 bases). The V end was cut by 6 bases, the J end by 0 bases, with 8 bases between. This CDR3 region has 14 residues. Germline V gene lookup returns CDR1 MNHEY and CDR2 SMNVEV (reference sequence). CDR3 in DNA: TGTGCCAGCAGCTTACTAGCGAACACCGGGGAGCTGTTTTTT. It specifies CASSLLANTGELFF.

This sequence joins TRBV7-9 and TRBJ2-3; 8 bases are shared with TRBD2. The germline CDR1 and CDR2 sequences are SEHNR and FQNEAQ (reference sequence). V shed 6 bases and J 4 bases; nucleotides not matched to a gene: 9. CDR3 length equals 15 residues. CDR3 bases: TGTGCCAGCAGACCTTTTAGCGGGATAGCAGATACGCAGTATTTT. Protein sequence: CASRPFSGIADTQYF.

This chain joins TRBV29-1 and TRBJ1-1; D might be TRBD1 (6 bases). Per germline, CDR1 SQVTM and CDR2 ANQGSEA. The CDR3 spans 13 residues. V lost 5 bases and J 3 bases, leaving 13 bases between the germline ends. DNA for the CDR3: TGCAGCGTTAGGGGGAGAAGGGACACTGAAGCTTTCTTT. Protein: CSVRGRRDTEAFF.

This clone was observed once. The chain links TRBV28 to TRBJ1-2; D not certain. CDR1 is MDHEN and CDR2 is SYDVKM in the germline V gene. V was shortened by 7 bases and J by 4 bases, with 10 bases between the two germline ends. The CDR3 is 12 residues long. The CDR3 reads CASIEGSYGYTF. In nucleotides, the CDR3 is TGTGCCAGCATCGAGGGATCCTATGGCTACACCTTC.

The chain combines TRBV28 with TRBJ2-6; no reliable D call. Between the trimmed V and J ends, which lost 6 bases and 0 bases, there was a span of 9 bases. The CDR3 runs 15 residues. Germline V lookup: CDR1 MDHEN, CDR2 SYDVKM. The DNA of the CDR3 is TGTGCCAGCAGATGGCCTCACTCTGGGGCCAACGTCCTGACTTTC. Translating gives CASRWPHSGANVLTF.

This chain joins TRBV19 and TRBJ2-1; 8 bases align to TRBD1. Looked up from germline, CDR1 is LNHDA and CDR2 is SQIVND (reference sequence). The CDR3 extends over 13 amino acids. V lost 3 bases, J lost 12 bases, and 7 bases stayed unmatched. CDR3 nucleotide sequence: TGTGCCAGTAGTATCACAACAGGGGGTGGGCAGTTCTTC. As protein: CASSITTGGGQFF.

This clone was counted only a few times. The chain is built from TRBV10-3 and TRBJ1-1; maybe TRBD1 (5 bases). Germline CDR1 is ENHRY and CDR2 is SYGVKD. V lost 5 bases to trimming and J lost 3 bases, with 13 bases between them. CDR3 length: 14 amino acids. This chain's CDR3 is CAISFQGGDTEAFF. CDR3 in DNA: TGTGCCATCAGTTTTCAGGGAGGGGACACTGAAGCTTTCTTT.

This rearrangement joins TRBV9 to TRBJ2-1, with 10 positions matching TRBD1. Germline CDR1 and CDR2: SGDLS and YYNGEE. The CDR3 spans 16 residues. V lost 0 bases to trimming and J lost 6 bases; unmatched junction nucleotides: 6. CDR3 bases: TGTGCCAGCAGCGTAGAGTTGGGACAGGGGTCCAATGAGCAGTTCTTC. It is translated as CASSVELGQGSNEQFF.

The rearrangement joins TRBV10-3 to TRBJ1-3, with 7 bases lining up with TRBD1. CDR1 is ENHRY and CDR2 is SYGVKD in the germline V gene. V shed 6 bases and J 4 bases; nucleotides not matched to a gene: 6. This CDR3 is 14 amino acids long. CDR3 protein: CAIRQGEKGNTIYF. The CDR3 nucleotides read TGTGCCATCAGGCAGGGGGAGAAAGGAAACACCATATATTTT.

Regarding this clone: At the DNA level, this CDR3 is encoded by other sequences in the same sample as well. The rearrangement links TRBV5-1 to TRBJ1-1; D gene unclear. The V gene lost 3 bases and the J gene lost 0 bases, with 6 bases spanning the gap. The CDR3 spans 13 residues. CDR1 and CDR2 (germline): SGHRS, YFSETQ. CDR3 in amino acids: CASSSTMNTEAFF. CDR3 bases: TGCGCCAGCAGCTCGACGATGAACACTGAAGCTTTCTTT.

On this clone: The identical CDR3 is also encoded by other nucleotide sequences in the sample. The rearrangement uses TRBV5-4 and TRBJ1-4, with D possibly being TRBD1 (5 bases). The CDR3 is 14 amino acids. Germline loops: CDR1 SGHNT, CDR2 YYREEE (reference sequence). With 4 bases removed from V and 0 bases from J, the gap between germline ends came to 7 bases. CDR3 nucleotides: TGTGCCAGCAGCCCGGGGGCAACTAATGAAAAACTGTTTTTT. It specifies CASSPGATNEKLFF.

The chain recombines TRBV28 with TRBJ1-4; D is possibly TRBD1 (6 bases). The CDR3 consists of 16 residues. V was clipped by 4 bases and J by 8 bases, with 20 bases between them. Germline CDR1 and CDR2: MDHEN and SYDVKM. In nucleotides, the CDR3 is TGTGCCAGCAGTTCCCCAGGACAGCCCTCAGGAGAAAAACTGTTTTTT. The encoded protein is CASSSPGQPSGEKLFF.